The source of this TCR beta chain is a study of blood T cell repertoires in COVID-19. Study-wide context: Sample material is recorded as cDNA or gDNA derived from T cells, B-cell-depleted T cells, or PBMCs.

The authors' processing: Reference gene primer amplification gave nucleated cell count estimates. This table comes from immunoSEQ multiplex PCR, and its TCRdb copy is limited to in-frame clones, with some not included. V, J and clone size derive from that table, while D and trimming were established from the DNA sequence. There are 150,000 or so clones in the sample; roughly four fifths occur only once, and 7% to 10% lies in the top ten. Sequenced sample: peripheral blood. The TCR was taken from a human donor with acute or convalescent COVID-19. The donor label of this sample is uncertain.

CDR3 DNA sequence: TGTGCCAGCAGCCCGGCCCCCGGGAATGGCTACACCTTC. This gives the protein CASSPAPGNGYTF. This sequence joins TRBV7-9 and TRBJ1-2; D gene uncertain. Trimming removed 5 bases at V and 6 bases at J, with 13 bases between. CDR1 and CDR2 (germline): SEHNR, FQNEAQ (reference sequence). The length of the CDR3 is 13 residues.